This TCR beta chain was obtained from a study of monozygotic twins with inflammatory bowel disease. Points on this clonotype: Its antigen is currently unknown.

Study-wide findings and caveats: Different T cell subtypes could not be distinguished. The inverse Simpson measure of TCRbeta diversity was lower in IBD patients than in healthy co-twins.

The CDR3 is 11 residues long. Every TCR library drew on about 3.5 ug of total RNA. TCRdb reanalyzed the 5' RACE reads, giving one entry per CDR3 protein sequence and no DNA. The sample data list fewer than 110,000 distinct CDR3 sequences. V and J are TRBV12-3 or TRBV12-4 and TRBJ2-7; TCRdb gives TRBD2 as the D gene, but with no DNA this cannot be confirmed. This clonotype was sampled from a human donor with ulcerative colitis or Crohn's disease, or a healthy co-twin of an affected twin (not recorded which). Sequenced: blood. CDR3 in amino acids: CASAEAYEQYF.